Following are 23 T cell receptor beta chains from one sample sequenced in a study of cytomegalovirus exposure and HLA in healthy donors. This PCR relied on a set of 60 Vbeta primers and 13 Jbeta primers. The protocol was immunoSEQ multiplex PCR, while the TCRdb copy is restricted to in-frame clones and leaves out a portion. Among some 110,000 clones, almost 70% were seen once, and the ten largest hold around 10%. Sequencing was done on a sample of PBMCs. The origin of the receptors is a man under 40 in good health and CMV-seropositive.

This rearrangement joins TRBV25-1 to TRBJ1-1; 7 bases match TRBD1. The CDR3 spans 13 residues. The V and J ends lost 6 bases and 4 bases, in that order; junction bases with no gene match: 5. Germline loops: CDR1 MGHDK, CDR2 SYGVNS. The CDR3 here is CASSETGFTEAFF. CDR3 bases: TGTGCCAGCAGCGAGACAGGGTTCACTGAAGCTTTCTTT.

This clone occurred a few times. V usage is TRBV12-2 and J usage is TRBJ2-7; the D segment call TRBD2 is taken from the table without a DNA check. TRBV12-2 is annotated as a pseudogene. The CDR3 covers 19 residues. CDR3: CASRLRGVVSGRPRDEQYV. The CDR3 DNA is TGTGCAAGTCGCTTACGTGGGGTGGTTAGCGGGAGGCCACGGGACGAGCAGTACGTC.

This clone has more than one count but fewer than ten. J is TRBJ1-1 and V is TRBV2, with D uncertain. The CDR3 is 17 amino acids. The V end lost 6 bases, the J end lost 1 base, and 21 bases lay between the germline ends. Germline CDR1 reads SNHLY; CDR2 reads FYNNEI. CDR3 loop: CASRAPGLTTKNTEAFF. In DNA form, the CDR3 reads TGTGCCAGCAGGGCACCTGGACTGACCACTAAGAACACTGAAGCTTTCTTT. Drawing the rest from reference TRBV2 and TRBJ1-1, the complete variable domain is EPEVTQTPSHQVTQMGQEVILRCVPISNHLYFYWYRQILGQKVEFLVSFYNNEISEKSEIFDDQFSVERPDGSNFTLKIRSTKLEDSAMYFCASRAPGLTTKNTEAFFGQGTRLTVV.

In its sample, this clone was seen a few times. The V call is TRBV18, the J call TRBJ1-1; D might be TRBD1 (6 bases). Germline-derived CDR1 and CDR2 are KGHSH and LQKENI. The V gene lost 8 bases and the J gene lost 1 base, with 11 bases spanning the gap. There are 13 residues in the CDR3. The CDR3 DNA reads TGTGCCAGCCAAAGGGGGGGGAACACTGAAGCTTTCTTT. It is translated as CASQRGGNTEAFF.

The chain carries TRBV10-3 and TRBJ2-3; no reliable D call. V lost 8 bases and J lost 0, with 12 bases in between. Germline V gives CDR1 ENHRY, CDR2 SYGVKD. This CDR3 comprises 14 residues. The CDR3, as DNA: TGTGCCATCTCAGGTCCTACTAGCACAGATACGCAGTATTTT. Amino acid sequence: CAISGPTSTDTQYF.

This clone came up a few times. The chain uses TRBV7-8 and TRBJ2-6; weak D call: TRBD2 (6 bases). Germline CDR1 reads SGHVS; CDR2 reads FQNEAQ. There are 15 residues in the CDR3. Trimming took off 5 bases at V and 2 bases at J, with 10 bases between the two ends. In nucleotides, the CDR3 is TGTGCCAGCAGCCTTGGGGGGACTGGGGCCAACGTCCTGACTTTC. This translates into CASSLGGTGANVLTF.

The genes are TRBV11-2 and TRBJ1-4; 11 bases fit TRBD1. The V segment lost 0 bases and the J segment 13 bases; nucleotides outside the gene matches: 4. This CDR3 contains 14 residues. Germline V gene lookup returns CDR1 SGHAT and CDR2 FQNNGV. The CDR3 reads CASSLDQGTGGLFF. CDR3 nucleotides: TGTGCCAGCAGCTTAGATCAGGGGACAGGGGGACTGTTTTTT.

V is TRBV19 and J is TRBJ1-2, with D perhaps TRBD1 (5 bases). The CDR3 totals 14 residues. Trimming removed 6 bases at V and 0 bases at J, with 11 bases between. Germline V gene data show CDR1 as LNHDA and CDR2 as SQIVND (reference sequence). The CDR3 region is CASSRGGANYGYTF. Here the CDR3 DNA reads TGTGCCAGTAGCCGGGGCGGGGCTAACTATGGCTACACCTTC. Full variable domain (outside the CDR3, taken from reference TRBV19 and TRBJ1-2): DGGITQSPKYLFRKEGQNVTLSCEQNLNHDAMYWYRQDPGQGLRLIYYSQIVNDFQKGDIAEGYSVSREKKESFPLTVTSAQKNPTAFYLCASSRGGANYGYTFGSGTRLTVV.

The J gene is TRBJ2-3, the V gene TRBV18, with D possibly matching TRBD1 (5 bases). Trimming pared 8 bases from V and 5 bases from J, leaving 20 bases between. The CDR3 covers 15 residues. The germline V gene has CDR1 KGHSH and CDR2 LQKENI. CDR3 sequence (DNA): TGTGCCAGCACTCCGAGAGACAGCGCTGGAGATACGCAGTATTTT. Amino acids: CASTPRDSAGDTQYF.

The CDR3 DNA follows: TGTGCCAGCAGCGTACAGGGGGGCCTAAGGGTGGAGACCCAGTACTTC. It translates to CASSVQGGLRVETQYF. The chain links TRBV5-6 to TRBJ2-5; TRBD1 aligns across 8 bases. The CDR3 spans 16 residues. Losses at the gene ends were 4 bases for V and 5 bases for J; bases not matched to a gene: 13. CDR1 is SGHDT, CDR2 YYEEEE, per germline.

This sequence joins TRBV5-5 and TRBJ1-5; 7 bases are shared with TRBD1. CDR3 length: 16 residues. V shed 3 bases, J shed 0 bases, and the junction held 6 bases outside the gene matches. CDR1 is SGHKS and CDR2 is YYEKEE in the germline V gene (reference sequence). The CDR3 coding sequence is TGTGCCAGCAGCTGGGGACAGCCTAATAGCAATCAGCCCCAGCATTTT. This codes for CASSWGQPNSNQPQHF.

This chain's CDR3 is CASSLWELGADSGANVLTF. DNA for the CDR3: TGTGCCAGCAGCTTATGGGAGTTGGGGGCTGACTCTGGGGCCAACGTCCTGACTTTC. The chain is built from TRBV11-3 and TRBJ2-6, with D possibly TRBD1 on 6 matching bases. Trimming cost V 2 bases and J 0 bases, with 17 bases left between them. The CDR3 is 19 residues long. Germline-derived CDR1 and CDR2 are SGHNT and YENEEA. The whole variable domain, filled in from reference TRBV11-3 and TRBJ2-6, reads EAGVVQSPRYKIIEKKQPVAFWCNPISGHNTLYWYLQNLGQGPELLIRYENEEAVDDSQLPKDRFSAERLKGVDSTLKIQPAELGDSAVYLCASSLWELGADSGANVLTFGAGSRLTVL.

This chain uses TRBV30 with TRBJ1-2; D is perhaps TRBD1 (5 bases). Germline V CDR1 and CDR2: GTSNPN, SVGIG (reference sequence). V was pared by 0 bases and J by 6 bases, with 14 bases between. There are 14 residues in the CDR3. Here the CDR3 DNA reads TGTGCCTGGAGTGTGGGGGGGAAGATTCATGGCTACACCTTC. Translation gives CAWSVGGKIHGYTF.

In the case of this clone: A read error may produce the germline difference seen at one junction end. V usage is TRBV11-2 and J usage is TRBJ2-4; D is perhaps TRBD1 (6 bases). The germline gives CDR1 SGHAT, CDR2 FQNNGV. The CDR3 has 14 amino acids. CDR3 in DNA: TGTGCCAGCAGCCCTACAGGGCCCAGTAACAGTCAGTACTTC. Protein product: CASSPTGPSNSQYF.

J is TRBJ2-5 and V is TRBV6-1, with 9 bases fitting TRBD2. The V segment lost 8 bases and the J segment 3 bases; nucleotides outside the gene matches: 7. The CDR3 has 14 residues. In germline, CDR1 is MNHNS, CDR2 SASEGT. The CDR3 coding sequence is TGTGCCAGCCGCTCCCCTAGCGGGGAAGAGACCCAGTACTTC. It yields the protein CASRSPSGEETQYF.

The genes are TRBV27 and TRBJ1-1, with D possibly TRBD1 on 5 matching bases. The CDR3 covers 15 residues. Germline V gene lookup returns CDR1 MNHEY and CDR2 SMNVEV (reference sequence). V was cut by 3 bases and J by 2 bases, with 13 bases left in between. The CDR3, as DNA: TGTGCCAGCAGTTTCGGAGGGGCAAGAAACACTGAAGCTTTCTTT. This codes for CASSFGGARNTEAFF.

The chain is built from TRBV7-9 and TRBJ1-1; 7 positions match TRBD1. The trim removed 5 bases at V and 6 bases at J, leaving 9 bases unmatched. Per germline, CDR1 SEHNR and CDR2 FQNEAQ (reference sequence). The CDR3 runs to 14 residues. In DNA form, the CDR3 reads TGTGCCAGCAGCCGACAGGGTGGGGTTCCTGAAGCTTTCTTT. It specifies CASSRQGGVPEAFF.

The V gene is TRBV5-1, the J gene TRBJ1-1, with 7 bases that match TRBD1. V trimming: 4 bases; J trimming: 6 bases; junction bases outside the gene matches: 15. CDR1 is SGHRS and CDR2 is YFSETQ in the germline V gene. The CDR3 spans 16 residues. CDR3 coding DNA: TGCGCCAGCAGCCCCCAGACAGGGTCATTACTCGCTGAAGCTTTCTTT. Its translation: CASSPQTGSLLAEAFF.

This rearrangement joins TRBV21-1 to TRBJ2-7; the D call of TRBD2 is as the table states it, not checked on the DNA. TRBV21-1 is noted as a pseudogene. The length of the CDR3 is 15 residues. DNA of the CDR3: TGTGCCAGCAGCAAAGTGGTAGGGAGCTCCTACGAGCAGTACGTC. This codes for CASSKVVGSSYEQYV.

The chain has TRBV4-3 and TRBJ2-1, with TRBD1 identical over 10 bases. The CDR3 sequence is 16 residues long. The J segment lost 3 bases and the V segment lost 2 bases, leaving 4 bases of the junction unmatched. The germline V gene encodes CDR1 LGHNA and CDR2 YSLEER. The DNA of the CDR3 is TGCGCCAGCAGCCAACTGGGACAGGGGATCTACAATGAGCAGTTCTTC. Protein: CASSQLGQGIYNEQFF.

DNA for the CDR3: TGTGCCAGCAGTGAAGGGAGGGTTATGAACACTGAAGCTTTCTTT. Protein product: CASSEGRVMNTEAFF. The chain links TRBV2 to TRBJ1-1; D gene ambiguous. The CDR3 loop spans 15 amino acids. Trimming took 1 base from V and 0 from J, leaving 9 bases between them. Looked up from germline, CDR1 is SNHLY and CDR2 is FYNNEI.

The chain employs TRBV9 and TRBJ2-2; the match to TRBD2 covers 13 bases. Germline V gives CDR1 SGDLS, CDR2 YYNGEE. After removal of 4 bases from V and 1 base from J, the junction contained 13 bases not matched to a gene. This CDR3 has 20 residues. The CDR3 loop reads CASSLRGTSGILRNTGELFF. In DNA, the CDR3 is TGTGCCAGCAGCCTCCGTGGGACTAGCGGGATCCTCCGGAACACCGGGGAGCTGTTTTTT.

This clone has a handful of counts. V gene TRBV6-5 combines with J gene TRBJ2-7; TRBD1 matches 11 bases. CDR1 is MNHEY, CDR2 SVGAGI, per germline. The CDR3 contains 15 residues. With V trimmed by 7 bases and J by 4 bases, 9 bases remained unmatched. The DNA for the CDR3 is TGTGCCAGCACCCGGGACAGGGGGTTTGAGTACGAGCAGTACTTC. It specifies CASTRDRGFEYEQYF.